This T cell receptor beta chain was recorded in a study of beta chain features in type 1 diabetes (dated by TCRdb to the late 2010s). Background on the whole study: Patients and healthy donors did not differ in mean age, gender distribution, total cell number or subset yield. A total of some 110 million sorted cells were examined across all samples, and a strong correlation was observed between cell number per subset and RNA yield. Regulatory and stem cell-like memory subsets were obtained from only 8 patients and roughly eight healthy donors, while naive and central memory subsets were obtained from all 30 or so donors. In the study, TCRB repertoires of sorted circulating CD4+ T cell subsets from recently diagnosed type 1 diabetes patients were compared with those of matched healthy donors. Beyond this particular receptor, the publication reports: At VDJ recombination sites, patients with type 1 diabetes made fewer insertions and deleted more nucleotides, a pattern implying thymic rearrangement abnormalities. The naive, central memory and regulatory TCRB repertoires appeared to resemble one another more closely among patients than among healthy donors. Shorter templates might be favored by PCR, yet because patient and control samples were amplified and corrected together, any such skew would affect both groups equally. A moderate but significant shortening of TCRB CDR3 length was observed in type 1 diabetes patients in all four CD4+ subsets. Because cDNA was sequenced instead of genomic DNA, activated cells with high expression could be over-represented, although the groups did not differ in activation or CD3 levels. Because small numbers of individuals were included in the HLA sub-analyses, any influence of HLA type on TCRB rearrangement was left unresolved.

With regard to this clone: The antigen this receptor binds is unknown. Base quality data are lacking; no much larger clone is found one base away.

V lost 10 bases and J lost 0 bases, and the count of bases not matched to a germline gene is 5. The germline V gene yields ENHRY for CDR1 and SYGVKD for CDR2. The CDR3 runs 13 amino acids, cysteine and phenylalanine included. The only DNA kept is the CDR3, 39 bases in frame from the first base. All of the isolated RNA was reverse transcribed with the High Capacity cDNA Reverse Transcription Kit, so expressed TCRB transcripts were sequenced. Deep immunoSEQ sequencing was performed on naive, central memory and regulatory T cell samples, with an average of around 3.5 million total reads per sample. Sorted cells were lysed in RLT buffer, and RNA was extracted using DNase-treated RNeasy Micro or Mini kits according to cell number. To prevent cross-contamination, every cell subset was processed on its own, while patient and healthy donor samples were processed together. The immunoSEQ multiplex PCR was used to amplify TCRB sequences from cDNA, yielding 87-bp fragments that span the CDR3 region. The amplicons were sequenced using the Illumina HiSeq platform. Per the source publication's procedure: PCR bias was corrected computationally using synthetic template baselines, and reads within Hamming distance 2 were collapsed, with unmergeable singletons discarded. Reads were aligned against IMGT to assign V, D and J genes, CDR3 length and insertions or deletions at six rearrangement sites. Within each subset, clonotype counts were normalized to sorted cell number, after which true diversity and Gini coefficients were computed with the tcR R package. The overlap coefficient, calculated on TCRB nucleotide sequences, was used to measure repertoire sharing. As a proxy for the pre-selection repertoire, out-of-frame TCRB sequences from naive cells were analyzed. As stored in TCRdb, this immuneACCESS dataset retains in-frame rearrangements with V and J assigned. A fraction of the clones does not appear; measured against another copy, unresolved V genes explain less than half of the discrepancy, and the remainder lacks a known reason. That table furnishes V, J and clone size, whereas the DNA furnished D and trimming. The sample table contains roughly 730,000 clones; only one count was recorded for roughly 13% of them. Clones ranked in the top ten supply 0.022% of the sample.

From each donor, a single peripheral blood sample of 95 to 150 mL on average was drawn into heparinised tubes. Naive, central memory, regulatory and stem cell-like memory CD4+ T cells were sorted on a BD FACSAria II using a panel including CD45RO, CCR7, CD25, CD127, CD95 and CD27. A purity above 95% was achieved for all sorted populations. PBMCs were isolated right away by Lymphoprep density gradient centrifugation and were stained directly, without culture. So that batch effects would be minimized, each experiment stained and sorted samples in pairs, pairing one healthy donor with one patient. The chain is encoded by TRBV10-3 joined to TRBJ2-7, with 8 central nucleotides matching TRBD2. The sample was naive CD4+ T cells from blood. What this sample's cell subset or site label stands for: true naive CD4+ T cells. The TCR comes from a man younger than 30 with type 1 diabetes. The bases are TGTGCCACCGGACTAGCAGGCTCCTACGAGCAGTACTTC. Its product reads: CATGLAGSYEQYF.